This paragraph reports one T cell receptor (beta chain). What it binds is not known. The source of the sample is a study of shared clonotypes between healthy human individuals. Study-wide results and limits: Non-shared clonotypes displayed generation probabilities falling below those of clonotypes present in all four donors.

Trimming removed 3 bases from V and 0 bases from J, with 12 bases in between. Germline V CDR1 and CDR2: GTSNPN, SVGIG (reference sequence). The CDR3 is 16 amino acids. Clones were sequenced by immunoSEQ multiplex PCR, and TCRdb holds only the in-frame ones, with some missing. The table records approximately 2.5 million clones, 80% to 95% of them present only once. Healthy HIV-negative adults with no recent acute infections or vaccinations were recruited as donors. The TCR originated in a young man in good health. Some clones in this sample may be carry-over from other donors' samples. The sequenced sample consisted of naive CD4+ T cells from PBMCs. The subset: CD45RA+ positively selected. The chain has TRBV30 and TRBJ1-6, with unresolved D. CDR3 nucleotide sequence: TGTGCCTGGAGAAGGGCGGGGATCTCCTATAATTCACCCCTCCACTTT. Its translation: CAWRRAGISYNSPLHF.